The clone carrying this TCR beta chain has more than one count but fewer than ten. Its antigen is as yet unknown. Assay: immunoSEQ multiplex PCR; the TCRdb copy retains only in-frame clones and omits some. The sample holds roughly 54,000 clones, less than 90% seen once. These data originate in a study of a mutant IDH1 vaccine in newly diagnosed glioma. Study information: Investigators started vaccination 4-6 weeks after radiotherapy alone, or with temozolomide cycles. Every participant had undergone radiotherapy, temozolomide, or both before, and most underwent both. The week-35 safety follow-up was V12, and the week-47 study end was V13.

The time point here: week 35, safety follow-up. Doses comprised 300 ug of mutant IDH1 20-mer peptide each, plus topical imiquimod. Eight vaccinations went to patients in weeks 1, 3, 5, 7, 11, 15, 19, 23. Trimming removed 5 bases at V and 6 bases at J, with 11 bases between. CDR1 is SGHTA, CDR2 FQGTGA, per germline. This CDR3 has 13 amino acids. The receptor comes from a young woman with glioma. Sequencing was performed on PBMCs, taken from a glioma patient whose treatment included an IDH1 peptide vaccine. The V gene is TRBV7-3, the J gene TRBJ2-1, with D possibly being TRBD2 (5 bases). CDR3 sequence (DNA): TGTGCCAGCAGCCCCGGGATTGCCAATGAGCAGTTCTTC. Its protein is CASSPGIANEQFF.